What follows are 11 T cell receptor beta chains derived from one specimen sequenced in a study of cytomegalovirus exposure and HLA in healthy donors. It was with 60 Vbeta and 13 Jbeta primers that the PCR ran. The method was immunoSEQ multiplex PCR; TCRdb's version includes in-frame clones alone and lacks a portion of them. The table records 200,000 to 250,000 clones, 78% of them present only once. Sequenced: PBMCs. These receptors all stem from a boy younger than 18 in good health and CMV-seronegative.

The chain joins TRBV5-5 to TRBJ2-2, with TRBD1 matching over 9 bases. Germline loops: CDR1 SGHKS, CDR2 YYEKEE (reference sequence). The CDR3 spans 15 residues. V lost 0 bases, J lost 6 bases, and 3 bases stayed unmatched. Written as DNA, the CDR3 is TGTGCCAGCAGCTTGGGGACAGGGGAACCCGGGGAGCTGTTTTTT. This translates into CASSLGTGEPGELFF.

The chain carries TRBV5-1 and TRBJ2-3, with 7 bases matching TRBD1. V was clipped by 1 base and J by 6 bases; unmatched bases: 5. This CDR3 has 14 amino acids. Germline assignment: CDR1 SGHRS and CDR2 YFSETQ. In DNA form, the CDR3 reads TGCGCCAGCAGCTTGATACAGGGGAGCGATACGCAGTATTTT. Protein: CASSLIQGSDTQYF.

The rearrangement uses TRBV6-1 and TRBJ2-2; TRBD2 matches at 12 bases. V shed 6 bases and J 5 bases; nucleotides not matched to a gene: 4. CDR1 is MNHNS and CDR2 is SASEGT in the germline V gene. The CDR3 is 15 residues long. The CDR3 is CASRLAGGWTGELFF. In DNA, the CDR3 is TGTGCCAGCAGGCTAGCGGGAGGGTGGACCGGGGAGCTGTTTTTT.

This chain uses TRBV27 with TRBJ2-1; 9 bases fit TRBD2. This CDR3 contains 16 residues. CDR1 is MNHEY, CDR2 SMNVEV, per germline (reference sequence). J was trimmed by 4 bases and V by 7 bases; bases with no gene match: 11. CDR3 nucleotides: TGTGCCAGCAACCCATGGGCTAGCGGGGCATACAATGAGCAGTTCTTC. Its translation: CASNPWASGAYNEQFF.

CDR3 amino acids: CASSLSLGGPGQPYEQYF. CDR3 nucleotide sequence: TGTGCCAGCAGCTTAAGTCTCGGTGGGCCGGGACAGCCCTACGAGCAGTACTTC. This chain uses TRBV7-7 with TRBJ2-7, with 7 bases matching TRBD1. Germline V gene data show CDR1 as SSHAT and CDR2 as FNYEAQ (reference sequence). Trimming cost V 2 bases and J 2 bases; bases outside gene matches: 15. This CDR3 is 18 amino acids long.

The chain combines TRBV18 with TRBJ2-4; TRBD1 matches 10 bases. The CDR3 is 15 amino acids. Looked up from germline, CDR1 is KGHSH and CDR2 is LQKENI. The V and J ends lost 5 bases and 8 bases, in that order; junction bases with no gene match: 9. The CDR3 spells CASSIDRGPWDIQYF. The CDR3 nucleotides are TGTGCCAGCTCAATTGACAGGGGGCCCTGGGACATTCAGTACTTC.

This chain joins TRBV5-4 and TRBJ2-5; 13 nucleotides line up with TRBD2. V dropped 2 bases and J dropped 5; count of bases not matched to a gene: 9. Germline lookup yields CDR1 SGHNT and CDR2 YYREEE (reference sequence). The CDR3 extends over 17 amino acids. This CDR3 is CASSLKLAGGQGETQYF. CDR3 coding DNA: TGTGCCAGCAGCTTAAAACTAGCGGGGGGGCAGGGCGAGACCCAGTACTTC.

This clone was recorded a few times. This chain uses TRBV4-2 with TRBJ2-2; 7 nucleotides agree with TRBD1. V shed 6 bases, J shed 5 bases, and the junction held 12 bases outside the gene matches. CDR3 size: 16 residues. Per the germline V gene, CDR1 is LGHNA and CDR2 is YNFKEQ. The CDR3 region is CASSLPRTGQTGELFF. For the CDR3, the DNA is TGTGCCAGCAGTCTCCCCCGGACAGGTCAAACCGGGGAGCTGTTTTTT.

The gene calls are TRBV30 and TRBJ1-1; D may be TRBD1 (6 bases). The CDR3 is 13 residues long. The V end lost 3 bases, the J end lost 1 base, and 9 bases lay between the germline ends. Per germline, CDR1 GTSNPN and CDR2 SVGIG (reference sequence). DNA for the CDR3: TGTGCCTGGAGAGGACAGCCGAACACTGAAGCTTTCTTT. Encoded protein: CAWRGQPNTEAFF.

This chain connects TRBV7-9 to TRBJ1-2; D unresolved. V was clipped by 1 base and J by 4 bases, with 10 bases between them. The CDR3 is made up of 14 amino acids. In germline, CDR1 is SEHNR, CDR2 FQNEAQ (reference sequence). CDR3 sequence: CASSLVADTYGYTF. CDR3 nucleotides: TGTGCCAGCAGCTTAGTGGCGGATACCTATGGCTACACCTTC. The variable domain in full, with the rest retrieved from reference TRBV7-9 and TRBJ1-2, is DTGVSQNPRHKITKRGQNVTFRCDPISEHNRLYWYRQTLGQGPEFLTYFQNEAQLEKSRLLSDRFSAERPKGSFSTLEIQRTEQGDSAMYLCASSLVADTYGYTFGSGTRLTVV.

This rearrangement joins TRBV5-1 to TRBJ2-5; D might be TRBD1 (6 bases). CDR1 SGHRS and CDR2 YFSETQ come from the germline V gene. The germline V and J ends were trimmed by 4 bases and 4 bases, with 23 bases remaining between them. The CDR3 spans 17 residues. The CDR3 loop reads CASSLVRDTISGETQYF. The CDR3 nucleotides are TGCGCCAGCAGCCTGGTCCGGGACACCATCTCGGGAGAGACCCAGTACTTC.